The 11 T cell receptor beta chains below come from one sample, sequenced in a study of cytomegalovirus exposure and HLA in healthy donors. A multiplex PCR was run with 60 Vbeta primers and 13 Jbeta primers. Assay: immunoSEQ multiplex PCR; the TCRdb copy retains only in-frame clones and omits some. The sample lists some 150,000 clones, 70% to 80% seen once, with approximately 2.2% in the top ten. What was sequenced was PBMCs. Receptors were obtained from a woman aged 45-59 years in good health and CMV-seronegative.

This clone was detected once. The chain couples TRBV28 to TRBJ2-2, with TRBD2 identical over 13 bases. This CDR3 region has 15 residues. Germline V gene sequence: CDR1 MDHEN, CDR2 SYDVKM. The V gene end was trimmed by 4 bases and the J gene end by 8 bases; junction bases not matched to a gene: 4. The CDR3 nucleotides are TGTGCCAGCAGTTCAGGACTAGCGGGAGTGGGGGAGCTGTTTTTT. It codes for CASSSGLAGVGELFF.

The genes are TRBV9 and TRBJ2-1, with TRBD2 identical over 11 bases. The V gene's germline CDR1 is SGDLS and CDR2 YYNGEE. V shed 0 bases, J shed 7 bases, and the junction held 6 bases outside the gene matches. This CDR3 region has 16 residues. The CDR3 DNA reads TGTGCCAGCAGCGTAGTGATAGCGGGGGGGAGGAATGAGCAGTTCTTC. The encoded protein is CASSVVIAGGRNEQFF.

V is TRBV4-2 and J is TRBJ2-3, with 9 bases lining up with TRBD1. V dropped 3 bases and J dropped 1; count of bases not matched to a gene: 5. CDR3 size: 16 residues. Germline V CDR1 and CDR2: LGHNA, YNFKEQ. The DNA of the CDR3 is TGTGCCAGCAGCCAGGGACAGGGTTGGGGCACAGATACGCAGTATTTT. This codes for CASSQGQGWGTDTQYF.

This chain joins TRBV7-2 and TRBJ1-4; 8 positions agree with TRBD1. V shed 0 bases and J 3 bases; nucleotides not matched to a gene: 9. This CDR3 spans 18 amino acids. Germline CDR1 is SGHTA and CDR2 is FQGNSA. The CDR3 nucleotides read TGTGCCAGCAGCTTAGCGGCAACCTTGGGACAGGCTAATGAAAAACTGTTTTTT. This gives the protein CASSLAATLGQANEKLFF.

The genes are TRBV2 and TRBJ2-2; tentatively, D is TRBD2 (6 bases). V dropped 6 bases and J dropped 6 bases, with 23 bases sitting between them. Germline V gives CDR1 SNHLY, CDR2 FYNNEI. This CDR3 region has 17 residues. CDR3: CASSPRGRISVSGELFF. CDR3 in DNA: TGTGCCAGCAGCCCGCGGGGACGGATATCTGTATCCGGGGAGCTGTTTTTT.

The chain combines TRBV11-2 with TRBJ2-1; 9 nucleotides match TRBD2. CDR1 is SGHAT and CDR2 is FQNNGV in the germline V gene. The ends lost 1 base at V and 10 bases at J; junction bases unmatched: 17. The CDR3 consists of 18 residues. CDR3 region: CASSLAFSGSAGKLEQFF. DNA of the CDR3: TGTGCCAGCAGCTTAGCATTTAGCGGGAGTGCGGGAAAACTGGAGCAGTTCTTC.

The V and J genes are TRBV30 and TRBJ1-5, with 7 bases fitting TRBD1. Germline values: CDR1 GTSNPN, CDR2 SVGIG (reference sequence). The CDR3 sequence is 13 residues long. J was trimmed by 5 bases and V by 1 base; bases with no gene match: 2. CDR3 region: CAWSGQGYQPQHF. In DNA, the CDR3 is TGTGCCTGGAGTGGACAGGGCTATCAGCCCCAGCATTTT.

In DNA, the CDR3 is TGCGCCAGCAGCCAAGTTGGGACAGTCTCCTACGAGCAGTACTTC. Its translation is CASSQVGTVSYEQYF. The rearrangement uses TRBV4-3 and TRBJ2-5; 7 bases align to TRBD1. With the DNA end fitting TRBJ2-7 better, the J assignment may be wrong. This CDR3 is built from 15 residues. CDR1 is LGHNA, CDR2 YSLEER, per germline.

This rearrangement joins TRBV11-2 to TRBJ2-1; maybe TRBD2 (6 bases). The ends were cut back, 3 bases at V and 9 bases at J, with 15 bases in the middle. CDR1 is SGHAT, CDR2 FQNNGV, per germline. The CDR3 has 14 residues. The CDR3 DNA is TGTGCCAGCAGCTTTGGGGGGTCCGCAGGTGAGCAGTTCTTC. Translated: CASSFGGSAGEQFF.

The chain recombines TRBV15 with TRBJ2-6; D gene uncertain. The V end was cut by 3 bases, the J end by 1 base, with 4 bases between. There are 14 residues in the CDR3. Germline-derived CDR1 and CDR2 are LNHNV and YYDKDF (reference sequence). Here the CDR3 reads CATSSMSGANVLTF. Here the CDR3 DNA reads TGTGCCACCAGCAGCATGTCTGGGGCCAACGTCCTGACTTTC.

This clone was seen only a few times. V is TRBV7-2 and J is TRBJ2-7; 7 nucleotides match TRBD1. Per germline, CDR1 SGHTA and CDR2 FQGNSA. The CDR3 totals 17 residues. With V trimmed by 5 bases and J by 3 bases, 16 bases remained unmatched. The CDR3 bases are TGTGCCAGCAGCCACTTGGCCGAGGGACAGCCCCTCTACGAGCAGTACTTC. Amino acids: CASSHLAEGQPLYEQYF. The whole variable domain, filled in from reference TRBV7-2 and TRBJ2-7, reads GAGVSQSPSNKVTEKGKDVELRCDPISGHTALYWYRQSLGQGLEFLIYFQGNSAPDKSGLPSDRFSAERTGGSVSTLTIQRTQQEDSAVYLCASSHLAEGQPLYEQYFGPGTRLTVT.